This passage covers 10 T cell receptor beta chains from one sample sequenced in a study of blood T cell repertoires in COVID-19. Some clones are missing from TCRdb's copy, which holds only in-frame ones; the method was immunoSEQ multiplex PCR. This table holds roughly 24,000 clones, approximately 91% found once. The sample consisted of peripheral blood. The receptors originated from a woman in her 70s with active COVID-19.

CDR3 sequence: CASSLSANEQYF. The DNA for the CDR3 is TGCGCCAGCAGTCTATCCGCCAACGAGCAGTACTTC. V gene TRBV10-2 combines with J gene TRBJ2-7, with D unclear. From germline, CDR1 is WSHSY and CDR2 SAAADI. The CDR3 runs 12 residues. Trimming removed 5 bases from V and 5 bases from J, with 10 bases in between.

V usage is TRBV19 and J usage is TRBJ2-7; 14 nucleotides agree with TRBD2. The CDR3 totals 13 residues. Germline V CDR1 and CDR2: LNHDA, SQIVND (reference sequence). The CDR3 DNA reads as TGTGCGACTAGCGGGGGGGCAGTCTACGAGCAGTACTTC. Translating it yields CATSGGAVYEQYF.

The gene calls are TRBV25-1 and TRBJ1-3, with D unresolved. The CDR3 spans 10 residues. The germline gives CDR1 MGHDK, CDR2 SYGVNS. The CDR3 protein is CHCSGNTIYF. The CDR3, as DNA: TGTCATTGTTCTGGAAACACCATATATTTT. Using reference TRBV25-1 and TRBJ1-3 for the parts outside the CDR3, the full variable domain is EADIYQTPRYLVIGTGKKITLECSQTMGHDKMYWYQQDPGMELHLIHYSYGVNSTEKGDLSSESTVSRIRTEHFPLTLESARPSHTSQYLCHCSGNTIYFGEGSWLTVV.

CDR3 DNA: TGTGCCAGCAGTGGGGGAGGCGAGCAGTACTTC. It encodes CASSGGGEQYF. J is TRBJ2-7 and V is TRBV12-3 or TRBV12-4; TRBD2 is a possible D gene (6 bases). The CDR3 runs 11 residues. The V and J ends lost 5 bases and 6 bases respectively, with 8 bases between them.

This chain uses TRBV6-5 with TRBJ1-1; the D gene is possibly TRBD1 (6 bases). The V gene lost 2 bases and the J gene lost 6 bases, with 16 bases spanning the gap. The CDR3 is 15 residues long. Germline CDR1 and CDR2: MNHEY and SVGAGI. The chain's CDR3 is CASSYLPRTVPEAFF. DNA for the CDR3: TGTGCCAGCAGTTACCTGCCGCGGACAGTCCCTGAAGCTTTCTTT.

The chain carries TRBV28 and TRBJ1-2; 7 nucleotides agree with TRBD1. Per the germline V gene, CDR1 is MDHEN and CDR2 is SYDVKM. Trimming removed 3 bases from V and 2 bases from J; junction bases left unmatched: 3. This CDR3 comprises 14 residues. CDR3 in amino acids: CASSLGQRNYGYTF. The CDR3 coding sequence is TGTGCCAGCAGTTTGGGACAGAGGAACTATGGCTACACCTTC.

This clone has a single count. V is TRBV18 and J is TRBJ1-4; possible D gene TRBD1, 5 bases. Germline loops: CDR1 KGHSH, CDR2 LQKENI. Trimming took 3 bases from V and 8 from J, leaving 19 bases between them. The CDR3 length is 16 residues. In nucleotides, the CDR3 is TGTGCCAGCTCACCGACTGGGCCCAGGGTGGAGGAAAAACTGTTTTTT. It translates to CASSPTGPRVEEKLFF.

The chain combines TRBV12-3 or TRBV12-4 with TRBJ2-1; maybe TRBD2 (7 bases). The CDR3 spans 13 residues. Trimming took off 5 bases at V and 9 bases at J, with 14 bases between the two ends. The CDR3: CASSQTRGGEQFF. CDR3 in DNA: TGTGCCAGCAGTCAGACGAGGGGGGGTGAGCAGTTCTTC.

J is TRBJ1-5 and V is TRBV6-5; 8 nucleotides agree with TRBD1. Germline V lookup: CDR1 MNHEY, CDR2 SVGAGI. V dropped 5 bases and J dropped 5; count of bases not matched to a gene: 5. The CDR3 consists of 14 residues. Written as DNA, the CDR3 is TGTGCCAGCAGTAGAACAGGGGGAGATCAGCCCCAGCATTTT. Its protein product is CASSRTGGDQPQHF.

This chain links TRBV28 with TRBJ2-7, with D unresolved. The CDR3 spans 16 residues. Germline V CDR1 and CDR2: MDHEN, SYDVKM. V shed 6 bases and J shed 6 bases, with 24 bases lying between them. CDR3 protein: CASSSRPPPGQLEQYF. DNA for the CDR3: TGTGCCAGCAGCTCCCGCCCCCCCCCGGGTCAGCTCGAGCAGTACTTC.